The 10 T cell receptor beta chains in this list originate from one sample, sequenced in a study of response to subunit inactivated influenza vaccine. TCRdb redid the calling of the RT-PCR reads with MiXCR, one entry per CDR3 protein. The profile shows approximately 480,000 distinct CDR3 sequences, approximately 9.9% of them singletons. The sequencing here drew on PBMCs from blood, taken about 6 weeks after vaccination. The receptors were sampled from a man between 45 and 60 years old who received an inactivated influenza vaccine.

V and J are TRBV28 and TRBJ2-1, with TRBD1 matching over 10 bases. Germline trimming cut 11 bases from V and 4 bases from J; bases unmatched to any gene: 5. CDR3 length equals 13 residues. Per germline, CDR1 MDHEN and CDR2 SYDVKM. The CDR3 spells CAGGDRGYNEQFF. The DNA for the CDR3 is TGTGCCGGAGGGGACAGGGGTTACAATGAGCAGTTCTTC.

The gene calls are TRBV10-2 and TRBJ2-1; D is unclear. CDR3 length equals 13 residues. Trimming took off 8 bases at V and 1 base at J, with 9 bases between the two ends. Germline V gene lookup returns CDR1 WSHSY and CDR2 SAAADI. CDR3 nucleotide sequence: TGCGCCAGCGGTATTCGATCCTACAATGAGCAGTTCTTC. This translates into CASGIRSYNEQFF.

The sample holds a few counts of this clonotype. The chain is built from TRBV6-1 and TRBJ2-3, with 9 positions matching TRBD1. The germline CDR1 and CDR2 sequences are MNHNS and SASEGT. This CDR3 is 15 amino acids long. Trimming at V came to 7 bases and at J to 1 base, leaving 6 bases not matched to a gene. The CDR3 region is CASTDRDRGTDTQYF. For the CDR3, the DNA is TGTGCCAGCACCGATAGGGACAGGGGCACAGATACGCAGTATTTT.

This clonotype was seen a handful of times. This sequence joins TRBV9 and TRBJ1-2; 8 bases map to TRBD1. Germline V gene lookup returns CDR1 SGDLS and CDR2 YYNGEE. J gave up 2 bases and V 4 bases, and 4 bases lay outside the gene matches. The CDR3 has 14 residues. CDR3 amino acids: CASSPRTGNYGYTF. The CDR3 DNA is TGTGCCAGCAGCCCCCGGACAGGGAACTATGGCTACACCTTC.

This clonotype was detected ten times or more. The V call is TRBV20-1, the J call TRBJ2-5; 11 bases are shared with TRBD2. CDR1 is DFQATT, CDR2 SNEGSKA, per germline (reference sequence). Trimming at V came to 5 bases and at J to 2 bases, leaving 7 bases not matched to a gene. The CDR3 has 15 residues. The CDR3 loop reads CSAELAGVPQETQYF. In nucleotides, the CDR3 is TGCAGTGCTGAACTAGCGGGAGTCCCTCAAGAGACCCAGTACTTC.

This clonotype was detected ten times or more. CDR3 loop: CASSQETSGGRDTQYF. In DNA, the CDR3 is TGCGCCAGCAGCCAAGAAACTAGCGGGGGGCGGGATACGCAGTATTTT. V gene TRBV4-3 combines with J gene TRBJ2-3; 12 bases are shared with TRBD2. Losses at the gene ends were 0 bases for V and 6 bases for J; bases not matched to a gene: 4. Germline assignment: CDR1 LGHNA and CDR2 YSLEER. The length of the CDR3 is 16 residues.

The chain recombines TRBV7-2 with TRBJ2-2, with TRBD2 as a possible D gene (6 bases). Germline CDR1 is SGHTA and CDR2 is FQGNSA. The CDR3 covers 16 residues. The V and J ends lost 7 bases and 6 bases respectively, with 21 bases between them. CDR3 protein: CASTIPTGRGAGELFF. The CDR3 coding sequence is TGTGCCAGCACAATACCGACCGGGCGGGGAGCCGGGGAGCTGTTTTTT.

The chain combines TRBV4-1 with TRBJ2-1; D unresolved. The V and J ends lost 3 bases and 7 bases respectively, with 13 bases between them. The V gene's germline CDR1 is MGHRA and CDR2 YSYEKL. This CDR3 has 14 residues. The CDR3 sequence is CASSQLANWNEQFF. The CDR3, as DNA: TGCGCCAGCAGCCAGCTGGCGAACTGGAATGAGCAGTTCTTC.

Many counts were recorded for this clonotype. The chain links TRBV20-1 to TRBJ1-5; D perhaps matches TRBD1 (6 bases). Trimming removed 3 bases at V and 6 bases at J, with 9 bases between. The CDR3 is 12 residues long. Per germline, CDR1 DFQATT and CDR2 SNEGSKA (reference sequence). CDR3 protein: CSASPRGQPQHF. The DNA for the CDR3 is TGCAGTGCTAGCCCCAGGGGTCAGCCCCAGCATTTT.

The V call is TRBV20-1, the J call TRBJ2-1; D gene ambiguous. The CDR3 runs to 10 residues. V lost 6 bases to trimming and J lost 13 bases, with 13 bases between them. Germline CDR1 DFQATT, CDR2 SNEGSKA (reference sequence). The DNA of the CDR3 is TGCAGTGCGGGGATGCTCCCTCAGTTCTTC. This encodes CSAGMLPQFF.